This T cell receptor beta chain appears in the sequencing data of a study of human T cells and chemical hapten exposure. A note on this clonotype: Its antigen remains unidentified.

General observations from the study: Sensitizing with DPC caused no change in TCRs above 1 in 1000 frequency.

The time point: patch test 3, about 24 weeks after DPC sensitization. Treatment defined: therapeutic diphenylcyclopropenone sensitization with weekly scalp DPC. People who gave samples had alopecia, were 18 to 70 years old, and were suitable for DPC. In TCRdb, the RACE reads were re-called with MiXCR into one record per CDR3 protein. The sample holds roughly 200,000 distinct CDR3 sequences, 20% to 25% seen once. V lost 1 base and J lost 6, with 10 bases in between. Looked up from germline, CDR1 is DFQATT and CDR2 is SNEGSKA (reference sequence). There are 12 residues in the CDR3. The sample was whole blood, taken in connection with sensitization to the hapten diphenylcyclopropenone (DPC). This chain connects TRBV20-1 to TRBJ2-7; perhaps TRBD2 as D (6 bases). This sequence was found in a woman aged 40 to 50 with alopecia areata. Some clones in this sample may be carry-over from other donors' samples. The CDR3 loop reads CSARVEGREQYF. For the CDR3, the DNA is TGCAGTGCTAGAGTGGAGGGTCGCGAGCAGTACTTC.